This T cell receptor beta chain emerged from a study of regulatory T cells in long-lasting Graves disease (dated by TCRdb to about 2021). Study-level background: Antithyroid drugs had been taken for less than 3 months by newly diagnosed Graves' disease patients. The study took place in China and was registered as a clinical trial. Persistent Graves' disease patients were compared with newly diagnosed Graves' disease patients by peripheral blood TCR sequencing and RNA sequencing. A total of about 33 samples underwent TCR sequencing, from about 13 patients with persistent Graves' disease and some 20 patients with newly diagnosed Graves' disease. Study-wide conclusions, independent of this receptor: The authors noted that the small sample size was a limitation that may lower accuracy. Sequencing and analysis were limited to the TCR beta chain. The study examined only peripheral blood because the primary lesion, thyroid tissue, could not be accessed. Compared with newly diagnosed patients, persistent Graves' disease patients had lower TCR Shannon entropy and fewer highly expanded clones, which suggests clonal expansion. More public clonotypes were shared among persistent patients (2,741) than among newly diagnosed patients (approximately 930). TRBV28, TRBJ1-2 and TRBJ2-5 were preferentially used in persistent disease, while TRBV20-1 and TRBJ2-1 were favored in newly diagnosed disease.

The V end loses 5 bases and the J end loses 6 bases, and a stretch of 17 bases separates them. Via the germline V gene (reference sequence), CDR1 is MNHEY and CDR2 SMNVEV. CDR3 length: 14 amino acids, cysteine to phenylalanine. This entry keeps only the CDR3 DNA: 42 bases, framed from base 1. Libraries came from multiplex PCR. For sequencing, an Illumina HiSeq 4000 was employed. TCR beta libraries were built with iRepertoire HTBI primers and Arm-PCR amplification of CDR3 regions. Before sequencing, the PCR products went through gel purification. On the authors' methods: A total of fewer than 80 TRBV and 14 TRBJ segments were identified across samples and were used for gene usage analysis of CDR3 amino acid clonotypes. COPE and FqMerger were used to merge filtered high-quality paired reads into contigs. BLAST was used to align contigs to the IMGT TRBV, TRBD and TRBJ reference genes, and CDR3 was defined following IMGT. Any clonotype with a frequency above 0.1% was counted as a highly expanded clone. Shannon entropy was used to measure repertoire diversity, and the Gini coefficient was used to measure V-J evenness. A clonotype was considered public if more than one individual shared it. TCRdb applied fastp at Q25 and MiXCR to the public reads, then kept only in-frame beta chains. All rows with the same CDR3 protein become a single entry with the most common DNA and genes. The V and J calls and clone size are TCRdb's, not the authors'. This sample lists roughly 430,000 distinct CDR3 sequences; approximately 16% were detected once. The ten largest clones take up around 11% of the sample.

As to this clonotype: Its target antigen remains unknown. One base away there is no much larger clone; base qualities are not given.

The time point tag for this specimen amounts to: newly diagnosed GD, antithyroid drugs for less than 3 months. RNA was extracted from PBMCs in TRIzol for both TCR sequencing and RNA sequencing. Graves' disease was diagnosed according to American Thyroid Association guidelines. The patients came from an endocrinology department in Xi'an, China. Each patient gave approximately 9 milliliters of peripheral blood, collected in an EDTA anticoagulant tube. Ficoll Paque Plus density gradient separation was used to isolate PBMCs, and no further T cell sorting was performed. An Agilent 2100 Bioanalyzer and agarose gel were used to check RNA quality, while a NanoDrop 2000 measured RNA concentration. Separately, the same data were catalogued under a study of T cells in Graves' hyperthyroidism and ophthalmopathy. Per the second study: A patient counted as having stable Graves' hyperthyroidism if no progression to ophthalmopathy occurred over 18 months of follow-up. The hyperthyroidism patients were between 18 and 65 years old and newly diagnosed, with a disease duration of less than 2 months. Exclusion was applied to patients with uncontrolled infections, other autoimmune diseases, pregnancy or lactation. Diagnoses relied on clinical symptoms, serum thyroxine and TRAb, thyroid ultrasound and orbital computed tomography. The TCR CDR3 was subjected to a first round of RT-PCR using the HTBI primer set and the Qiagen OneStep RT-PCR kit. Blood samples also contained most of the expanded thyroid clonotypes (frequency above 0.001), which suggests that blood repertoires may reflect thyroid immune responses. Ophthalmopathy was separated from stable hyperthyroidism by a 13 V-J signature model, with 87.88% sensitivity and just over 81% specificity obtained in cross-validation and 80%/75% obtained in testing. In validation, the model predicted progression to ophthalmopathy a median of roughly six months before onset, with over 60% sensitivity and roughly 79% specificity. A discovery cohort of roughly 96 patients, 43 with Graves' ophthalmopathy and 57 with stable Graves' hyperthyroidism, was used to find distinguishing TCR V-J signatures. An independent validation cohort of around 19 hyperthyroidism patients and some 15 patients who later progressed to ophthalmopathy tested prospective prediction of ophthalmopathy. The 95 to 100 discovery patients were divided at random into training and test sets in a 7:3 ratio. The study also compared thyroid tissue and blood T-cell repertoires from about 6 Graves' hyperthyroidism patients. Once sampling was done, hyperthyroidism patients were given methimazole at a starting dose of 30 mg daily, whereas ophthalmopathy patients were given high-dose intravenous methylprednisolone. A second multiplex PCR round built the libraries, followed by size selection and purification. Sequencing of the libraries was done on an Illumina HiSeq2000 using paired-end 100 bp reads. SOAPnuke was used to process the raw data, with reads discarded if the reads contained adapters or uncalled bases, had a mean Phred below 15, or lacked an exact constant-primer or identifier match. High-quality paired reads were merged using COPE v1.2.5, and each unique nucleotide sequence was defined as a clonotype. Clonotypes were aligned to IMGT TRBV, TRBD and TRBJ reference segments using MiTCR v1.1. The analysis included only V-J combinations with a frequency above 0.0001, which together covered 99% to 99.2% of the repertoires. A TCS score was defined as the ratio of F50 (clonal expansion) to E x V (chaos), with BLOSUM62-based TCRdist applied between CDR3 peptides within each V-J. Welch's t-statistics and random forest reduced roughly 500 V-J features to 13, which were used in a naive Bayes classifier (R e1071). No statistical method was used to set the sample size in advance, and investigators knew the group allocation. The paper reports TCR Vbeta CDR3 sequencing of 130 to 150 peripheral blood samples: 43 ophthalmopathy, approximately 74 hyperthyroidism and 17 progressor patients.

This TCR derives from a woman in her 30s with Graves disease. Donor details come from another sample of the same person, matched by shared clones. The receptor chain draws on TRBV27 and TRBJ2-7; TRBD1 might be the D gene, on 6 matching bases. The material sequenced was peripheral blood mononuclear cells (PBMCs), taken at new diagnosis, from a patient treated with antithyroid drugs. The nucleotide sequence reads as follows: TGTGCCAGCAGTCCTGGACAGTTTAATCGCGAGCAGTACTTC. It codes for CASSPGQFNREQYF.